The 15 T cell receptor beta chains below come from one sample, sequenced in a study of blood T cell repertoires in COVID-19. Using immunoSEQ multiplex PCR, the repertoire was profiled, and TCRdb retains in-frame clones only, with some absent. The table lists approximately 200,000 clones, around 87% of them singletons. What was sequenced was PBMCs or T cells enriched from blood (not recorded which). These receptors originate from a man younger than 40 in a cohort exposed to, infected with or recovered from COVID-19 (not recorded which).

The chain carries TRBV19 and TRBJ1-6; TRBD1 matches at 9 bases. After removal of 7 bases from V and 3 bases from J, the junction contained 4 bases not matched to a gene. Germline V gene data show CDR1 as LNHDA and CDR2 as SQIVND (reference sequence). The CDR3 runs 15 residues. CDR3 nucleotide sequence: TGTGCCAGTATTCCGGGACAGGGCTATAATTCACCCCTCCACTTT. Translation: CASIPGQGYNSPLHF.

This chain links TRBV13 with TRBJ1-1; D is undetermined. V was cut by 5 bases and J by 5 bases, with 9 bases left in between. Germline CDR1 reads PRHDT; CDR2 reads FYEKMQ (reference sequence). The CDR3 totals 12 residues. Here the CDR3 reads CASSPPGTEAFF. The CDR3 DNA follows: TGTGCCAGCAGCCCCCCGGGGACTGAAGCTTTCTTT. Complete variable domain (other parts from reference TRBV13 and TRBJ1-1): AAGVIQSPRHLIKEKRETATLKCYPIPRHDTVYWYQQGPGQDPQFLISFYEKMQSDKGSIPDRFSAQQFSDYHSELNMSSLELGDSALYFCASSPPGTEAFFGQGTRLTVV.

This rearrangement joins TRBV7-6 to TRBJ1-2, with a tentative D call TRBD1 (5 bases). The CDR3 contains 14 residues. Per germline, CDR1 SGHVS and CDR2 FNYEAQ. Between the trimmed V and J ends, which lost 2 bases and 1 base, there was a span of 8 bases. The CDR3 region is CASSLTDSNYGYTF. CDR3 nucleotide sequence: TGTGCCAGCAGCTTAACCGACAGTAACTATGGCTACACCTTC. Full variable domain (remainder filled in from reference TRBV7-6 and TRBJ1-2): GAGVSQSPRYKVTKRGQDVALRCDPISGHVSLYWYRQALGQGPEFLTYFNYEAQQDKSGLPNDRFSAERPEGSISTLTIQRTEQRDSAMYRCASSLTDSNYGYTFGSGTRLTVV.

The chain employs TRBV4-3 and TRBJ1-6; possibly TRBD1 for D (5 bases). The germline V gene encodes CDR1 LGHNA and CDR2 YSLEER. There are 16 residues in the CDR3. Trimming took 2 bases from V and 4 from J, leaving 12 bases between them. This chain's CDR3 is CASSQTGLSYNSPLHF. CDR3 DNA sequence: TGCGCCAGCAGCCAAACAGGCTTATCTTATAATTCACCCCTCCACTTT.

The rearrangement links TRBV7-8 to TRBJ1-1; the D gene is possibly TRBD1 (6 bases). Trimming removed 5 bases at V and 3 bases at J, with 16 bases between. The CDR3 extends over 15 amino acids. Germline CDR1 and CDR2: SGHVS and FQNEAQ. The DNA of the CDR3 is TGTGCCAGCAGCCCCCGACAGGACTTTTACACTGAAGCTTTCTTT. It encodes CASSPRQDFYTEAFF.

The CDR3 reads CASSQAGTSTQYF. The CDR3 DNA follows: TGTGCCAGCAGCCAGGCCGGGACTAGCACGCAGTATTTT. V gene TRBV4-2 combines with J gene TRBJ2-3; 9 nucleotides align to TRBD2. Trimming removed 3 bases from V and 9 bases from J; junction bases left unmatched: 4. The CDR3 consists of 13 residues. The germline CDR1 and CDR2 sequences are LGHNA and YNFKEQ.

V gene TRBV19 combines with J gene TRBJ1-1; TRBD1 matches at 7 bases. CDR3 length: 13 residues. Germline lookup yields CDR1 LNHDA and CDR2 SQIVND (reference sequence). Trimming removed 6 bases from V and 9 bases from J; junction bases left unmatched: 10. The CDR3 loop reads CASRTDREWKAFF. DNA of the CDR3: TGTGCCAGTAGAACCGACAGGGAGTGGAAAGCTTTCTTT.

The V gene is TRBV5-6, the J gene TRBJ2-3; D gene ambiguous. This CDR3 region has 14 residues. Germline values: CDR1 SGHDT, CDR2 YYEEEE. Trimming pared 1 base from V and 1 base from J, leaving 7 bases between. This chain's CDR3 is CASSLLGGTDTQYF. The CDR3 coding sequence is TGTGCCAGCAGCTTGTTGGGCGGCACAGATACGCAGTATTTT.

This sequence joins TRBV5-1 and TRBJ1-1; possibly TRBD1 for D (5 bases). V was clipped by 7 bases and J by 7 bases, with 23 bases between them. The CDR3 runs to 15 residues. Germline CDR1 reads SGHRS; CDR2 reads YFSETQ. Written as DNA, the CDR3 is TGCGCCAGCCAAACGACGCCTCAAGGGGTGAATGAAGCTTTCTTT. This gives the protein CASQTTPQGVNEAFF.

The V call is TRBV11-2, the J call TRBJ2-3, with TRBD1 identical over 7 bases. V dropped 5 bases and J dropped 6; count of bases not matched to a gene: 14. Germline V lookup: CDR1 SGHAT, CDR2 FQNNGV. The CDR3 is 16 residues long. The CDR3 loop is CASSPTPRGRVDTQYF. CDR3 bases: TGTGCCAGCAGCCCCACCCCGAGGGGGCGCGTGGATACGCAGTATTTT.

CDR3 coding DNA: TGTGCCAGCAGCCAAGATTTTGCAGGCTCCAATGAAAAACTGTTTTTT. Translation gives CASSQDFAGSNEKLFF. The chain employs TRBV3-1 (or the pseudogene TRBV3-2) and TRBJ1-4, with D unresolved. The ends were cut back, 0 bases at V and 5 bases at J, with 13 bases in the middle. CDR1 LGHDT and CDR2 YNNKEL come from the germline V gene (reference sequence). The length of the CDR3 is 16 residues.

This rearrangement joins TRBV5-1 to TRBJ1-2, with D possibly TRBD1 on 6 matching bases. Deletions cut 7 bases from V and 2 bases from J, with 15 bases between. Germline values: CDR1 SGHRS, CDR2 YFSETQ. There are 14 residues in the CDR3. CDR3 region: CASSSGQTNYGYTF. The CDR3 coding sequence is TGCGCCAGCTCGTCAGGACAGACAAACTATGGCTACACCTTC.

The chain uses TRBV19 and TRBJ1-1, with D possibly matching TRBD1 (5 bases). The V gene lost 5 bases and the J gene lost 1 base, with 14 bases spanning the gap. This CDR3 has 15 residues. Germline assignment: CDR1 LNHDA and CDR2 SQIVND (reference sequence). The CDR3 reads CASSPLGGRNTEAFF. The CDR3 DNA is TGTGCCAGTAGTCCCCTGGGGGGAAGGAACACTGAAGCTTTCTTT.

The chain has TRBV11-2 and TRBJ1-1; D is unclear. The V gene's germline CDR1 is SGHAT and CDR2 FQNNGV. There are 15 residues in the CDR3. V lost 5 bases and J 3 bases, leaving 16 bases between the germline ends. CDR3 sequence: CASSGLPAVYTEAFF. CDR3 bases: TGTGCCAGCAGCGGGCTCCCGGCAGTATACACTGAAGCTTTCTTT.

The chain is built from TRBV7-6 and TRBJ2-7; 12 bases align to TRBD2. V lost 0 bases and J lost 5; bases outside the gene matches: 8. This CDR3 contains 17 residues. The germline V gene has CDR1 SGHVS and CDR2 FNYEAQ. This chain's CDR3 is CASSLALPSGRANEQYF. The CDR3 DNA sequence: TGTGCCAGCAGCTTAGCGCTTCCTAGCGGGAGGGCCAACGAGCAGTACTTC. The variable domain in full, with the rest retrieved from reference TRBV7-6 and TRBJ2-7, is GAGVSQSPRYKVTKRGQDVALRCDPISGHVSLYWYRQALGQGPEFLTYFNYEAQQDKSGLPNDRFSAERPEGSISTLTIQRTEQRDSAMYRCASSLALPSGRANEQYFGPGTRLTVT.